These 29 T cell receptor beta chains were all obtained from the same sample, sequenced in a study of OX40 agonist ivuxolimab in advanced cancers. TCRdb keeps only in-frame clones here, not all; method: immunoSEQ multiplex PCR. Of 20,000 or so clones in the sample, just over 85% were seen once. The input for sequencing was CD4+ or CD8+ T cells sorted from blood, taken in a trial of the OX40 agonist ivuxolimab. Receptors were obtained from an adult with an advanced solid tumor such as melanoma, head and neck, liver or kidney cancer.

The CDR3 DNA sequence: TGTGCCAGCAGCTTCGTGAGCTCCTACAATGAGCAGTTCTTC. This gives the protein CASSFVSSYNEQFF. V is TRBV5-5 and J is TRBJ2-1, with D hard to call. V shed 2 bases and J shed 0 bases, with 6 bases lying between them. The V gene's germline CDR1 is SGHKS and CDR2 YYEKEE (reference sequence). The CDR3 length is 14 residues.

This clone was observed a handful of times. The chain's CDR3 is CATTTGQGYEQYF. The CDR3, as DNA: TGTGCCACTACCACGGGACAAGGATACGAGCAGTACTTC. The rearrangement joins TRBV15 to TRBJ2-7; the D gene is possibly TRBD1 (6 bases). The CDR3 totals 13 residues. Trimming removed 9 bases from V and 4 bases from J, with 16 bases in between. Per the germline V gene, CDR1 is LNHNV and CDR2 is YYDKDF (reference sequence). Filled out from reference TRBV15 and TRBJ2-7, the complete variable domain reads DAMVIQNPRYQVTQFGKPVTLSCSQTLNHNVMYWYQQKSSQAPKLLFHYYDKDFNNEADTPDNFQSRRPNTSFCFLDIRSPGLGDTAMYLCATTTGQGYEQYFGPGTRLTVT.

J is TRBJ2-2 and V is TRBV13, with 8 positions matching TRBD2. This CDR3 is 16 amino acids long. Germline V gene data show CDR1 as PRHDT and CDR2 as FYEKMQ (reference sequence). The V gene end was trimmed by 5 bases and the J gene end by 5 bases; junction bases not matched to a gene: 10. The CDR3: CASSRYGRAWTGELFF. The CDR3 DNA sequence: TGTGCCAGCAGCCGTTACGGGAGGGCCTGGACCGGGGAGCTGTTTTTT.

The chain is built from TRBV14 and TRBJ1-3, with D possibly matching TRBD1 (5 bases). Trimming cost V 0 bases and J 0 bases, with 18 bases left between them. Per the germline V gene, CDR1 is SGHDN and CDR2 is FVKESK. The CDR3 consists of 19 residues. CDR3 in amino acids: CASSQDPAAGRISGNTIYF. CDR3 bases: TGTGCCAGCAGCCAAGATCCGGCGGCAGGGCGCATCTCTGGAAACACCATATATTTT.

The V gene is TRBV5-1, the J gene TRBJ1-1; TRBD1 matches 8 bases. This CDR3 has 17 amino acids. The germline V gene has CDR1 SGHRS and CDR2 YFSETQ. V trimming: 4 bases; J trimming: 0 bases; junction bases outside the gene matches: 11. For the CDR3, the DNA is TGCGCCAGCAGCCCGACTTGGGACAGGTCTATGAACACTGAAGCTTTCTTT. Residues: CASSPTWDRSMNTEAFF.

The chain joins TRBV14 to TRBJ2-7; D may be TRBD2 (5 bases). The CDR3 covers 15 residues. Trimming removed 0 bases from V and 0 bases from J, with 9 bases in between. Germline loops: CDR1 SGHDN, CDR2 FVKESK. The CDR3 protein is CASSQEIGVSYEQYF. DNA of the CDR3: TGTGCCAGCAGCCAAGAGATCGGGGTCTCCTACGAGCAGTACTTC.

The rearrangement joins TRBV6-1 to TRBJ1-3, with D tentatively TRBD1 (5 bases). Germline CDR1 is MNHNS and CDR2 is SASEGT. V was trimmed by 8 bases and J by 0 bases, leaving 14 bases between them. The CDR3 contains 15 residues. CDR3 in amino acids: CASRHPGVSGNTIYF. The DNA of the CDR3 is TGTGCCAGCCGTCACCCGGGGGTCTCTGGAAACACCATATATTTT.

The chain employs TRBV29-1 and TRBJ2-3, with D perhaps TRBD1 (7 bases). Per the germline V gene, CDR1 is SQVTM and CDR2 is ANQGSEA. With 2 bases removed from V and 5 bases from J, the gap between germline ends came to 14 bases. This CDR3 has 14 amino acids. The CDR3 loop reads CSVESRGVRDTQYF. DNA for the CDR3: TGCAGCGTTGAAAGCAGGGGGGTCAGAGATACGCAGTATTTT.

The chain is built from TRBV14 and TRBJ1-2, with D possibly being TRBD1 (5 bases). Between the trimmed V and J ends, which lost 1 base and 0 bases, there was a span of 12 bases. CDR1 SGHDN and CDR2 FVKESK come from the germline V gene. This CDR3 has 16 amino acids. The CDR3 region has the DNA TGTGCCAGCAGCCAAGTGACAGCGGCTACTAACTATGGCTACACCTTC. It codes for CASSQVTAATNYGYTF.

The chain recombines TRBV4-2 with TRBJ2-1; 7 bases align to TRBD2. The J segment lost 9 bases and the V segment lost 1 base, leaving 18 bases of the junction unmatched. Germline V lookup: CDR1 LGHNA, CDR2 YNFKEQ. The CDR3 runs 18 residues. Here the CDR3 reads CASSQVGGRDRGLGEQFF. The CDR3, as DNA: TGTGCCAGCAGCCAAGTCGGCGGGAGAGATCGGGGACTGGGTGAGCAGTTCTTC.

This clone occurred once. The genes are TRBV18 and TRBJ2-7; D gene uncertain. V lost 6 bases and J lost 3, with 6 bases in between. Germline CDR1 and CDR2: KGHSH and LQKENI. This CDR3 is built from 11 residues. The CDR3 region is CASSRSYEQYF. CDR3 sequence (DNA): TGTGCCAGCTCTCGTAGCTACGAGCAGTACTTC.

The chain links TRBV27 to TRBJ1-1, with D hard to call. CDR3 size: 15 residues. The V and J ends lost 2 bases and 6 bases respectively, with 16 bases between them. Germline V gene sequence: CDR1 MNHEY, CDR2 SMNVEV (reference sequence). The CDR3 loop reads CASSLGLPLVAEAFF. CDR3 bases: TGTGCCAGCAGTTTAGGTCTCCCTTTAGTGGCTGAAGCTTTCTTT.

This clone was seen just once. In nucleotides, the CDR3 is TGTGCCAGCAGTGGAAGGGACTCACACCTCCCCAATGAGCAGTTCTTC. Translating gives CASSGRDSHLPNEQFF. The V call is TRBV25-1, the J call TRBJ2-1; D is possibly TRBD2 (6 bases). Germline assignment: CDR1 MGHDK and CDR2 SYGVNS. The CDR3 spans 16 residues. With 4 bases removed from V and 6 bases from J, the gap between germline ends came to 19 bases.

The chain uses TRBV6-1 and TRBJ2-5; TRBD2 matches 9 bases. CDR1 MNHNS and CDR2 SASEGT come from the germline V gene. This CDR3 region has 17 residues. V dropped 0 bases and J dropped 0; count of bases not matched to a gene: 5. The CDR3 bases are TGTGCCAGCAGTGAAGCGCTTCGCGGGGGGGACCAAGAGACCCAGTACTTC. Translating it yields CASSEALRGGDQETQYF.

The V call is TRBV6-5, the J call TRBJ2-7; TRBD1 agrees at 7 bases. This CDR3 is 14 amino acids long. Trimming cost V 2 bases and J 4 bases; bases outside gene matches: 5. Looked up from germline, CDR1 is MNHEY and CDR2 is SVGAGI. This CDR3 is CASSYGDSTYEQYF. The CDR3 nucleotides are TGTGCCAGCAGTTACGGGGACAGCACTTACGAGCAGTACTTC.

This chain links TRBV4-1 with TRBJ2-1; 9 nucleotides line up with TRBD2. CDR1 and CDR2 (germline): MGHRA, YSYEKL. The J segment lost 6 bases and the V segment lost 1 base, leaving 10 bases of the junction unmatched. This CDR3 is built from 17 residues. CDR3 sequence reads: CASSQVIGGRAGNEQFF. The CDR3 nucleotides read TGCGCCAGCAGCCAAGTGATTGGCGGGAGGGCCGGCAATGAGCAGTTCTTC.

This chain connects TRBV7-8 to TRBJ2-1, with D perhaps TRBD1 (5 bases). The CDR3 runs to 13 residues. V lost 2 bases and J 9 bases, leaving 11 bases between the germline ends. The germline gives CDR1 SGHVS, CDR2 FQNEAQ. This CDR3 reads CASSLQGFREQFF. CDR3 nucleotide sequence: TGTGCCAGCAGCTTACAGGGATTTCGTGAGCAGTTCTTC.

In its sample, this clone was seen a few times. At one boundary the junction diverges from the germline segment, which might be a read error. The J gene is TRBJ2-7, the V gene TRBV4-1; D call uncertain. CDR3 length equals 12 residues. Germline lookup yields CDR1 MGHRA and CDR2 YSYEKL. CDR3 protein: CASSPPGRLPHF. CDR3 nucleotides: TGCGCCAGCAGCCCGCCCGGAAGGCTCCCTCACTTC.

This clone occurred once. This chain joins TRBV4-2 and TRBJ2-6, with D possibly called TRBD1 or TRBD2 (5 bases each). This CDR3 is built from 16 residues. Germline CDR1 reads LGHNA; CDR2 reads YNFKEQ. Trimming pared 0 bases from V and 4 bases from J, leaving 10 bases between. CDR3 protein: CASSQDRGPGANVLTF. CDR3 in DNA: TGTGCCAGCAGCCAAGACCGGGGCCCAGGGGCCAACGTCCTGACTTTC.

This chain joins TRBV6-1 and TRBJ2-7; a weak D match, TRBD2 (5 bases). V was cut by 0 bases and J by 7 bases, with 22 bases left in between. The CDR3 has 17 residues. Germline assignment: CDR1 MNHNS and CDR2 SASEGT. CDR3 sequence (DNA): TGTGCCAGCAGTGAAGCGGGCGCCGCCACCTTACGGGGTGAGCAGTACTTC. Translating it yields CASSEAGAATLRGEQYF.

The chain joins TRBV19 to TRBJ2-1; TRBD1 or TRBD2 may be the D gene (5 bases each). V gave up 7 bases and J gave up 8 bases, with 21 bases separating them. Germline V CDR1 and CDR2: LNHDA, SQIVND (reference sequence). CDR3 size: 15 residues. The CDR3 here is CASTDTGRVVDEQFF. CDR3 nucleotides: TGTGCCAGTACCGATACGGGGCGCGTTGTTGATGAGCAGTTCTTC.

The chain links TRBV27 to TRBJ2-6; D may be TRBD1 or TRBD2 (5 bases each). The germline CDR1 and CDR2 sequences are MNHEY and SMNVEV (reference sequence). This CDR3 comprises 15 residues. Trimming cost V 2 bases and J 0 bases, with 5 bases left between them. Here the CDR3 reads CASSLGGSGANVLTF. The CDR3 coding sequence is TGTGCCAGCAGTTTAGGGGGCTCTGGGGCCAACGTCCTGACTTTC.

This chain joins TRBV10-3 and TRBJ1-2; 7 bases agree with TRBD1. The V and J ends lost 2 bases and 2 bases, in that order; junction bases with no gene match: 14. Germline loops: CDR1 ENHRY, CDR2 SYGVKD. This CDR3 spans 18 amino acids. CDR3 in DNA: TGTGCCATCAGTGAGCCCTCCCGACAGGGTAAAAGAAACTATGGCTACACCTTC. Protein product: CAISEPSRQGKRNYGYTF.

Remarks on this clone: This sample includes further DNA sequences coding for the same CDR3. This rearrangement joins TRBV11-2 to TRBJ2-7; 11 nucleotides line up with TRBD2. Germline V gene data show CDR1 as SGHAT and CDR2 as FQNNGV. The CDR3 has 13 amino acids. J gave up 6 bases and V 5 bases, and 3 bases lay outside the gene matches. The CDR3 here is CASSTGTSGEQYF. In DNA form, the CDR3 reads TGTGCCAGCAGCACCGGGACTAGCGGCGAGCAGTACTTC.

This sequence joins TRBV30 and TRBJ2-7; 7 bases match TRBD1. Germline CDR1 is GTSNPN and CDR2 is SVGIG (reference sequence). The CDR3 spans 17 residues. V was pared by 0 bases and J by 3 bases, with 14 bases of the junction left unmatched. CDR3 amino acids: CAWSVPTLGDRDYEQYF. In DNA form, the CDR3 reads TGTGCCTGGAGTGTACCTACCTTAGGGGACAGAGACTACGAGCAGTACTTC.

V gene TRBV6-1 combines with J gene TRBJ1-2; no clear D gene. Trimming removed 6 bases at V and 3 bases at J, with 2 bases between. The CDR3 is made up of 10 amino acids. In germline, CDR1 is MNHNS, CDR2 SASEGT. The CDR3 sequence is CASSHYGYTF. In DNA, the CDR3 is TGTGCCAGCAGCCACTATGGCTACACCTTC.

This chain joins TRBV6-5 and TRBJ1-1; no reliable D call. CDR3 length: 13 residues. The ends were cut back, 4 bases at V and 1 base at J, with 7 bases in the middle. Germline V gives CDR1 MNHEY, CDR2 SVGAGI. This CDR3 is CASSSPANTEAFF. The CDR3 DNA follows: TGTGCCAGCAGTTCCCCAGCGAACACTGAAGCTTTCTTT.

The chain combines TRBV5-3 with TRBJ1-5; 9 nucleotides agree with TRBD1. TRBV5-3 is an ORF, with its function uncertain. V lost 3 bases to trimming and J lost 8 bases; unmatched junction nucleotides: 9. The CDR3 loop spans 15 amino acids. The CDR3 DNA reads as TGTGCCAGAAGCTGGCTACAGGGGGCATCGGAGCCCCAGCATTTT. It is translated as CARSWLQGASEPQHF.

This clone appeared a single time. CDR3 in amino acids: CASSYEFRTSTWAFF. CDR3 DNA: TGTGCCAGCAGTTACGAATTCAGGACATCCACCTGGGCTTTCTTT. J is TRBJ1-1 and V is TRBV6-5; D may be TRBD1 (5 bases). V lost 2 bases and J lost 11, with 21 bases in between. Germline CDR1 MNHEY, CDR2 SVGAGI. The CDR3 spans 15 residues.